This entry lists 2 T cell receptor beta chains sequenced from one sample in a study of cytomegalovirus exposure and HLA in healthy donors. Vbeta (60) and Jbeta (13) primers were used in the PCR. Clones were sequenced by immunoSEQ multiplex PCR, and TCRdb holds only the in-frame ones, with some missing. The table includes around 150,000 clones, roughly 78% detected once. The sequencing input was PBMCs. The receptors originated from a man aged 35-49 years in good health and CMV-seropositive.

This clone was seen a handful of times. This chain links TRBV6-1 with TRBJ2-7; 8 bases agree with TRBD1. CDR3 length: 14 residues. J gave up 3 bases and V 6 bases, and 7 bases lay outside the gene matches. Germline V gene lookup returns CDR1 MNHNS and CDR2 SASEGT. The DNA for the CDR3 is TGTGCCAGCAGGGCCCGGGACAGGAGCTACGAGCAGTACTTC. Translated, it gives CASRARDRSYEQYF.

This sequence joins TRBV5-1 and TRBJ2-5, with 7 bases fitting TRBD2. This CDR3 spans 14 amino acids. V lost 3 bases to trimming and J lost 2 bases; unmatched junction nucleotides: 4. Germline V gives CDR1 SGHRS, CDR2 YFSETQ. The CDR3 reads CASSSQAGQETQYF. As DNA, the CDR3 is TGCGCCAGCAGCTCCCAAGCGGGGCAAGAGACCCAGTACTTC. The variable domain in full, with the rest retrieved from reference TRBV5-1 and TRBJ2-5, is KAGVTQTPRYLIKTRGQQVTLSCSPISGHRSVSWYQQTPGQGLQFLFEYFSETQRNKGNFPGRFSGRQFSNSRSEMNVSTLELGDSALYLCASSSQAGQETQYFGPGTRLLVL.